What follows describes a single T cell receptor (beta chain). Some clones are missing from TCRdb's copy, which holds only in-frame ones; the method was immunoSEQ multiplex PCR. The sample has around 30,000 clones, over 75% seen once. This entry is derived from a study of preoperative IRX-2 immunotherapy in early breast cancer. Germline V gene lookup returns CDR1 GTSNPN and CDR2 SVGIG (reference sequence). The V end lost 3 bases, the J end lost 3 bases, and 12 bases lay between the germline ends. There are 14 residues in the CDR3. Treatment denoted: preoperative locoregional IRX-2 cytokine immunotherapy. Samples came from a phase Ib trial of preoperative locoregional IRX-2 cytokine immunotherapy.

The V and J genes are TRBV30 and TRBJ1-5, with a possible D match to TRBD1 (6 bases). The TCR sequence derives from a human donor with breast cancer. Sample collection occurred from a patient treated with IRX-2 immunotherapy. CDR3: CAWRGGQPNQPQHF. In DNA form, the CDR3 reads TGTGCCTGGAGGGGGGGGCAGCCCAATCAGCCCCAGCATTTT.